These 8 T cell receptor beta chains originate from one sample sequenced in a study of blood T cell repertoires in COVID-19. Clones were sequenced by immunoSEQ multiplex PCR, and TCRdb holds only the in-frame ones, with some missing. This sample has roughly 380,000 clones; approximately 81% occur once, and the top ten carry 3.5% to 4%. Source material: peripheral blood. The receptor set was obtained from a woman between 18 and 29 years old with acute or convalescent COVID-19.

V and J are TRBV11-2 and TRBJ1-1, with no clear D. Trimming stripped 6 bases from V and 0 bases from J, with 11 bases between. This CDR3 comprises 14 residues. Germline V gives CDR1 SGHAT, CDR2 FQNNGV. The CDR3 sequence: CASRPGVMNTEAFF. The DNA of the CDR3 is TGTGCCAGCAGACCCGGGGTCATGAACACTGAAGCTTTCTTT.

The chain recombines TRBV28 with TRBJ2-1; tentatively, D is TRBD2 (5 bases). V shed 2 bases and J shed 0 bases, with 5 bases lying between them. The CDR3 spans 14 residues. The germline CDR1 and CDR2 sequences are MDHEN and SYDVKM. CDR3 residues: CASSLTSSYNEQFF. The CDR3 DNA sequence: TGTGCCAGCAGTTTAACTAGCTCCTACAATGAGCAGTTCTTC. Drawing the rest from reference TRBV28 and TRBJ2-1, the complete variable domain is DVKVTQSSRYLVKRTGEKVFLECVQDMDHENMFWYRQDPGLGLRLIYFSYDVKMKEKGDIPEGYSVSREKKERFSLILESASTNQTSMYLCASSLTSSYNEQFFGPGTRLTVL.

The rearrangement links TRBV5-4 to TRBJ2-5; 8 positions match TRBD2. This CDR3 region has 14 residues. The V gene end was trimmed by 4 bases and the J gene end by 5 bases; junction bases not matched to a gene: 7. CDR1 and CDR2 from the germline V gene are SGHNT and YYREEE (reference sequence). CDR3 loop: CASSPRGGWETQYF. The CDR3 DNA reads as TGTGCCAGCAGCCCCCGGGGGGGCTGGGAGACCCAGTACTTC.

DNA of the CDR3: TGTGCCACCAGTACAGTTTATAGCAATCAGCCCCAGCATTTT. Translating gives CATSTVYSNQPQHF. This chain links TRBV24-1 with TRBJ1-5; D is uncertain. The CDR3 length is 14 residues. Germline values: CDR1 KGHDR, CDR2 SFDVKD. Trimming stripped 6 bases from V and 0 bases from J, with 8 bases between.

This clone appeared a single time. This chain connects TRBV27 to TRBJ2-2, with a weak D call TRBD2 (5 bases). The CDR3 extends over 16 amino acids. The V gene's germline CDR1 is MNHEY and CDR2 SMNVEV (reference sequence). V lost 2 bases, J lost 4 bases, and 14 bases lay in between. The CDR3 spells CASSLQKRPGTGELFF. The CDR3 bases are TGTGCCAGCAGTTTACAGAAGCGGCCGGGCACCGGGGAGCTGTTTTTT.

The chain couples TRBV11-2 to TRBJ2-2; 7 bases agree with TRBD1. Germline trimming cut 5 bases from V and 6 bases from J; bases unmatched to any gene: 3. The CDR3 runs to 13 residues. Germline lookup yields CDR1 SGHAT and CDR2 FQNNGV. Here the CDR3 reads CASSLQGPGELFF. The DNA of the CDR3 is TGTGCCAGCAGCCTACAGGGGCCCGGGGAGCTGTTTTTT.

CDR3 protein: CASGLVRVNYGYTF. In nucleotides, the CDR3 is TGTGCTAGTGGTTTGGTACGAGTAAACTATGGCTACACCTTC. This chain uses TRBV12-5 with TRBJ1-2; D not resolved. Germline loops: CDR1 LGHNT, CDR2 FRNRAP. This CDR3 contains 14 residues. The V and J ends lost 0 bases and 2 bases respectively, with 7 bases between them. The variable domain in full, with the rest retrieved from reference TRBV12-5 and TRBJ1-2, is DARVTQTPRHKVTEMGQEVTMRCQPILGHNTVFWYRQTMMQGLELLAYFRNRAPLDDSGMPKDRFSAEMPDATLATLKIQPSEPRDSAVYFCASGLVRVNYGYTFGSGTRLTVV.

The genes are TRBV29-1 and TRBJ1-1; D is possibly TRBD1 (6 bases). CDR1 and CDR2 (germline): SQVTM, ANQGSEA. Trimming stripped 8 bases from V and 0 bases from J, with 13 bases between. This CDR3 spans 13 amino acids. DNA of the CDR3: TGCAGCACTCTCAGGGGCTTGAACACTGAAGCTTTCTTT. As protein: CSTLRGLNTEAFF.